This T cell receptor beta chain is drawn from a study of T cell changes during pregnancy in multiple sclerosis. Germline CDR1 reads SGHKS; CDR2 reads YYEKEE (reference sequence). J lost 7 bases, V lost 0 bases, and 6 bases had no gene match. The CDR3 is 16 residues long. Using immunoSEQ multiplex PCR, the repertoire was profiled, and TCRdb retains in-frame clones only, with some absent. The data show just over 55,000 clones, with roughly 90% seen just once and 3% to 4% held by the top ten. The chain combines TRBV5-5 with TRBJ2-1; the match to TRBD2 covers 11 bases. The clonotype was recovered from a female donor in good health, enrolled as a control in a pregnancy study. Here the sequenced sample was peripheral blood, taken after pregnancy. CDR3 in DNA: TGTGCCAGCAGCTTGGTGCGACTAGCGGGAAATAATGAGCAGTTCTTC. Encoded protein: CASSLVRLAGNNEQFF.